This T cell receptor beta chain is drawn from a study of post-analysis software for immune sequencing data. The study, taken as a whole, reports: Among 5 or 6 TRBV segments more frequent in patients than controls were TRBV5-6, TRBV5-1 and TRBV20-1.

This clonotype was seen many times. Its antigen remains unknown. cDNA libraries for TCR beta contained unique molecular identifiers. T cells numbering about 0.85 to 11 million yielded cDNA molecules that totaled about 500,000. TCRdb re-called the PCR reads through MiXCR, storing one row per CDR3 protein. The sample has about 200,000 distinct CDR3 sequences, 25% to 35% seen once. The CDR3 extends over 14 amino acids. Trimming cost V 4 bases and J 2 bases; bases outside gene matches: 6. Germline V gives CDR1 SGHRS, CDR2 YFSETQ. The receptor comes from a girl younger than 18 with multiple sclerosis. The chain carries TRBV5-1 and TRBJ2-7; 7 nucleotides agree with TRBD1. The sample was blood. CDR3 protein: CASSVRQGPYEQYF. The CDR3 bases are TGCGCCAGCAGCGTCCGACAGGGTCCCTACGAGCAGTACTTC.